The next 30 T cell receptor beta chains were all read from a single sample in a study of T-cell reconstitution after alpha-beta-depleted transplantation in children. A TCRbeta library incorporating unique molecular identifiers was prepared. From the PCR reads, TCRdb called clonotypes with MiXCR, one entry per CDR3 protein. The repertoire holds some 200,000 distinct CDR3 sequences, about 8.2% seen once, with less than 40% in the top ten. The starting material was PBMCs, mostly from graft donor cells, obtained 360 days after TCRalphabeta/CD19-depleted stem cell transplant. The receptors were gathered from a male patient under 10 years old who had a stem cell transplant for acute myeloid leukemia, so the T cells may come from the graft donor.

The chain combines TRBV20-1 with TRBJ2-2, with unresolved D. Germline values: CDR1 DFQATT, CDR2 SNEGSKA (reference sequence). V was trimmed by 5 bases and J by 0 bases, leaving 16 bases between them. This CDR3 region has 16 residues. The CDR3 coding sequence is TGCAGTGCTCCACGACCAGACGCGACGAACACCGGGGAGCTGTTTTTT. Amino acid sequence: CSAPRPDATNTGELFF.

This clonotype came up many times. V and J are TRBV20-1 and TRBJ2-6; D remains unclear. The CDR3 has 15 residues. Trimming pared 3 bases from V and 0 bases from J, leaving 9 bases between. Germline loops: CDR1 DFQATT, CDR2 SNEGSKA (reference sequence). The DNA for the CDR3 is TGCAGTGCTAGCCTTCGGAGCTCTGGGGCCAACGTCCTGACTTTC. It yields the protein CSASLRSSGANVLTF.

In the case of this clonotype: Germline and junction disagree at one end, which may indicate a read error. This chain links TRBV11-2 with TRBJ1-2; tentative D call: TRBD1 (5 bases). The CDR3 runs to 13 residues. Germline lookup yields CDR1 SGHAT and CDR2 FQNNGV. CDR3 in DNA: TGTGCCAGCAGCGTAGACAGAAACTATGGCTACACCTTC. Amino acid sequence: CASSVDRNYGYTF.

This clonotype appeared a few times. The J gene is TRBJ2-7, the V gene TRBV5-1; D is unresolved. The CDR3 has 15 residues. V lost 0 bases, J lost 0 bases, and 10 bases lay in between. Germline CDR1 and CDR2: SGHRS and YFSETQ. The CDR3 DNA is TGCGCCAGCAGCTTGGGAGCAGCCGGCTCCTACGAGCAGTACGTC. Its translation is CASSLGAAGSYEQYV.

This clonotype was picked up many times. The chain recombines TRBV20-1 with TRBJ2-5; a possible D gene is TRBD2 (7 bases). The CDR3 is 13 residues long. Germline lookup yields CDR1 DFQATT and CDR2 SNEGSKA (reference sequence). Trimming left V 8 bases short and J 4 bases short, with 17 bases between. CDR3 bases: TGCAGTCTGCGGGGGCTAAGGGGAGAGACCCAGTACTTC. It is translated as CSLRGLRGETQYF.

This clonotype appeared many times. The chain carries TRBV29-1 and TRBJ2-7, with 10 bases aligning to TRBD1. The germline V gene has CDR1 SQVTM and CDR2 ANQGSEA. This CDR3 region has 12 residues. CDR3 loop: CSGQGDSYEQYF. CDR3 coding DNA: TGCAGTGGACAGGGGGACTCCTACGAGCAGTACTTC.

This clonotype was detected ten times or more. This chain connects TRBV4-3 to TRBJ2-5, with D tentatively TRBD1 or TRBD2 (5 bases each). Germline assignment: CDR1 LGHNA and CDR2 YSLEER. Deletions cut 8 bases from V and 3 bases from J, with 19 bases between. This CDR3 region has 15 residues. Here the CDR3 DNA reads TGCGCCAGCTCGCTAACCGGGACGGTGGAAGAGACCCAGTACTTC. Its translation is CASSLTGTVEETQYF.

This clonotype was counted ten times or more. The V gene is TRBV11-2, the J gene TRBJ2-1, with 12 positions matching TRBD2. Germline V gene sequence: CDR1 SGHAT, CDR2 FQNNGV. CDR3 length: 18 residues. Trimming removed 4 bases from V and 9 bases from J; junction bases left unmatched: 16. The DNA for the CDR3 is TGTGCCAGCAGCTCTTGCCACGATACTAGCGGGAGGTCTTGTGAGCAGTTCTTC. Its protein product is CASSSCHDTSGRSCEQFF.

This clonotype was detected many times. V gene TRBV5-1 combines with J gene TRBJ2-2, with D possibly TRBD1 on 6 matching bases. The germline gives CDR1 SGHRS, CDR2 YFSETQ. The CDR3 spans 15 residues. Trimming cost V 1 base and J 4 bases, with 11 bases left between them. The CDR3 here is CASSLSRGGTGELFF. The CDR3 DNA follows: TGCGCCAGCAGCTTGTCTCGAGGGGGCACCGGGGAGCTGTTTTTT.

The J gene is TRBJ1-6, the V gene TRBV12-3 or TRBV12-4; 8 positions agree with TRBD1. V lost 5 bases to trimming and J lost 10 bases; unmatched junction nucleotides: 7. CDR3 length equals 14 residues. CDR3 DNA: TGTGCCAGCAGTGCCTGGACAGGGCCCTCACCCCTCCACTTT. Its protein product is CASSAWTGPSPLHF.

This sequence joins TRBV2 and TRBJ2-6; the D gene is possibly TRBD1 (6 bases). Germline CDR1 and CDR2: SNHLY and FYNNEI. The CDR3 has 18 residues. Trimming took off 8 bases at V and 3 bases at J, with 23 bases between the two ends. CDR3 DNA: TGTGCCAGCTGTCCCCCATACCGGACAGCAAATGGGGCCAACGTCCTGACTTTC. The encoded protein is CASCPPYRTANGANVLTF.

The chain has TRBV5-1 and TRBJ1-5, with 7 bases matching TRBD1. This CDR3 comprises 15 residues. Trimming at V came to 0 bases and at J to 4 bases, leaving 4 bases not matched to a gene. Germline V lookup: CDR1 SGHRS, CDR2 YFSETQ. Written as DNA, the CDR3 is TGCGCCAGCAGCTTGGCCGGGACAGAGAATCAGCCCCAGCATTTT. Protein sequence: CASSLAGTENQPQHF.

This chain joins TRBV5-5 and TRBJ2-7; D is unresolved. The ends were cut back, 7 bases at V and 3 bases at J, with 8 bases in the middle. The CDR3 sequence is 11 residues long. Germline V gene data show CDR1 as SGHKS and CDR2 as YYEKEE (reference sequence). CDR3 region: CASGLNYEQYV. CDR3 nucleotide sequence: TGTGCCAGCGGCCTTAACTACGAGCAGTACGTC.

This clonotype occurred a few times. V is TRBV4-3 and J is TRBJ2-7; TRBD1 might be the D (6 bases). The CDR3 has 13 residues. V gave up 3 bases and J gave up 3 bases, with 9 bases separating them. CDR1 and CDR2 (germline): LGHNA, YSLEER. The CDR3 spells CASSHSQGYEQYF. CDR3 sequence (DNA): TGCGCCAGCAGCCACTCACAGGGCTACGAGCAGTACTTC.

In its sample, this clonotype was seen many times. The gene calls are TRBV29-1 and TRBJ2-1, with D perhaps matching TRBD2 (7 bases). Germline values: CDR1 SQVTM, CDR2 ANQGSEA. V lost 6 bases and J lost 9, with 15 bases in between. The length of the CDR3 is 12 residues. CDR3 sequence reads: CSVRSGGTEQFF. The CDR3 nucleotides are TGCAGCGTCCGTTCGGGGGGCACTGAGCAGTTCTTC.

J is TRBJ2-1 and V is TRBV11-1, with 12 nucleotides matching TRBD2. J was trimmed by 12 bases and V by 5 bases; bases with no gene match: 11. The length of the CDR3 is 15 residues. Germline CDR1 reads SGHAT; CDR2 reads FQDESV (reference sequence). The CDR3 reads CASSDGLAGTSAQFF. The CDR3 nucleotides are TGTGCCAGCAGCGACGGACTAGCGGGAACCAGCGCGCAGTTCTTC.

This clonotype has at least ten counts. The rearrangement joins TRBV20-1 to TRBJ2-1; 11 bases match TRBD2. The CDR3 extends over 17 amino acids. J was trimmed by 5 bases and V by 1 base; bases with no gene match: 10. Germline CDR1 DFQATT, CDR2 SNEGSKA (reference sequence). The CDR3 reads CSARALGPGLADNEQFF. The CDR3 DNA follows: TGCAGTGCTAGAGCCCTCGGACCGGGACTAGCGGACAATGAGCAGTTCTTC.

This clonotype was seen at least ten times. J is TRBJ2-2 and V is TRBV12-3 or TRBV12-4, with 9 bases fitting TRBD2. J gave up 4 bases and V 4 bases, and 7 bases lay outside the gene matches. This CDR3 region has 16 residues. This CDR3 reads CASSSPAGGFTGELFF. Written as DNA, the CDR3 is TGTGCCAGCAGTTCCCCAGCGGGGGGCTTCACCGGGGAGCTGTTTTTT.

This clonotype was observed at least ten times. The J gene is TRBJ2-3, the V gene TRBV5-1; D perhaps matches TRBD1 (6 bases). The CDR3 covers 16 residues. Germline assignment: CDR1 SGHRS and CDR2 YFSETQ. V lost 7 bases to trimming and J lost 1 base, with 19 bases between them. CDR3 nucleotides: TGCGCCAGCCGGCGTAACAGGGCACCTGGCACAGATACGCAGTATTTT. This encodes CASRRNRAPGTDTQYF.

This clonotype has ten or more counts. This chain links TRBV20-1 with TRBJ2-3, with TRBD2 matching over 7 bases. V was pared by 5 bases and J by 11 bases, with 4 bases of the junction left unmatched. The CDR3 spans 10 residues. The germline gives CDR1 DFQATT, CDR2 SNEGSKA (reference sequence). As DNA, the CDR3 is TGCAGTGCTGAGGCGGGGGTGCAGTATTTT. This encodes CSAEAGVQYF.

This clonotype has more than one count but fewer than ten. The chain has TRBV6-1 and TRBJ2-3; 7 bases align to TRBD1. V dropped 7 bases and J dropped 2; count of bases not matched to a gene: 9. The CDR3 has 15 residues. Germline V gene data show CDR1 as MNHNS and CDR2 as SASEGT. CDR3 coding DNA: TGTGCCAGCATGCTAGGGGGCCCACACACAGATACGCAGTATTTT. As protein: CASMLGGPHTDTQYF.

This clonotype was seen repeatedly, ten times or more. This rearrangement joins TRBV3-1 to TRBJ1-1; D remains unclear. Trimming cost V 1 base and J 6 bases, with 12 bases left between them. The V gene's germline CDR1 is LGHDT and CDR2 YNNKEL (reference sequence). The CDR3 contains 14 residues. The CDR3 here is CASSQALGNAEAFF. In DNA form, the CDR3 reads TGTGCCAGCAGCCAAGCGCTGGGAAACGCTGAAGCTTTCTTT.

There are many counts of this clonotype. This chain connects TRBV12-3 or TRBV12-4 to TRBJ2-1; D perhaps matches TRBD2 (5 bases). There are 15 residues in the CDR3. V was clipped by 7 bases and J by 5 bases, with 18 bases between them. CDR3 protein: CASTLGAERHNEQFF. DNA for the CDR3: TGTGCCAGCACCCTTGGAGCGGAGCGACACAATGAGCAGTTCTTC.

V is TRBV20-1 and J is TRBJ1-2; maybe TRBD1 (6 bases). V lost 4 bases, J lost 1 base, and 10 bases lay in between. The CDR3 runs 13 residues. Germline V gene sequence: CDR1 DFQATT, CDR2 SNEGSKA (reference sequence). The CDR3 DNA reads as TGCAGTGCTATCTACAGGGTTAACTATGGCTACACCTTC. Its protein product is CSAIYRVNYGYTF.

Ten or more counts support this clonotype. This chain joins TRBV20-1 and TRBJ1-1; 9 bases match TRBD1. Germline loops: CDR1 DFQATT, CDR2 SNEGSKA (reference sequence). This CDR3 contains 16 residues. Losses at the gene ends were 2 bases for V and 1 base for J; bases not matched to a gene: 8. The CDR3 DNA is TGCAGTGCTAGAATGGGACAGGGACTTACGAACACTGAAGCTTTCTTT. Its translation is CSARMGQGLTNTEAFF.

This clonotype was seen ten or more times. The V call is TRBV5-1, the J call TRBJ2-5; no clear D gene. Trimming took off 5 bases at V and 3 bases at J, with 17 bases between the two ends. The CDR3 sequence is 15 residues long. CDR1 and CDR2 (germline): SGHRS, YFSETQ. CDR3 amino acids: CASSTPVGSKETQYF. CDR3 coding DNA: TGCGCCAGCAGTACCCCCGTAGGATCGAAAGAGACCCAGTACTTC.

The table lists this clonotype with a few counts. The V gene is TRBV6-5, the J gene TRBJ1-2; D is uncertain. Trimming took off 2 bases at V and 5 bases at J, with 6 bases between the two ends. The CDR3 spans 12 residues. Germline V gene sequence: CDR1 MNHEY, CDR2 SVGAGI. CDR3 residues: CASSYSGYGYTF. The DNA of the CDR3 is TGTGCCAGCAGTTACAGCGGTTATGGCTACACCTTC.

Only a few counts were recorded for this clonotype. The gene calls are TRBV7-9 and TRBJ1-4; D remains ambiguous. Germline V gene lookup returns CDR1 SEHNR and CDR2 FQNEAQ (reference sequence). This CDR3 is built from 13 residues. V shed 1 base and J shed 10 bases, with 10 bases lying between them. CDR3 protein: CASSLEVRGKLFF. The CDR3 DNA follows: TGTGCCAGCAGCTTAGAAGTCCGGGGAAAACTGTTTTTT.

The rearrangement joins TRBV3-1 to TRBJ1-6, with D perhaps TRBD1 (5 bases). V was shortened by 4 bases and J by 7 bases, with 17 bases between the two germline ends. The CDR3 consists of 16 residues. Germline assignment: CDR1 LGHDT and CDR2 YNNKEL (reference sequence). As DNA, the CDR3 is TGTGCCAGCAGCCGAACCGGGATGGAGGGGAATTCACCCCTCCACTTT. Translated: CASSRTGMEGNSPLHF.

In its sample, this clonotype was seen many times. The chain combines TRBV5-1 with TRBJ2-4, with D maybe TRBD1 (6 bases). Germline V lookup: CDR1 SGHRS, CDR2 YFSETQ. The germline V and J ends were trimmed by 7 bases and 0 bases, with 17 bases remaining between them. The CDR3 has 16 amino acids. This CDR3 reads CASSSGQFLAKNIQYF. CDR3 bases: TGCGCCAGCTCGTCCGGACAGTTCCTAGCCAAAAACATTCAGTACTTC.